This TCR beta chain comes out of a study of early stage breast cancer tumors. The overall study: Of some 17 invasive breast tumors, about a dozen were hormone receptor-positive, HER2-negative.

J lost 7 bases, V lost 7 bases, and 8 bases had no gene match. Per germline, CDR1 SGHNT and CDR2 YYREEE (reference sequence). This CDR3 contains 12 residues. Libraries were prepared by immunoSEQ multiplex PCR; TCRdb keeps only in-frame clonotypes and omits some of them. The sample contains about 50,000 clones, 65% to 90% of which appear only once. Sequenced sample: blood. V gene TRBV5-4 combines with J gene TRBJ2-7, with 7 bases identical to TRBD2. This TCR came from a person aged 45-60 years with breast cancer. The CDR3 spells CASHGARGEQYF. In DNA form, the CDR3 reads TGTGCCAGCCACGGGGCGCGGGGGGAGCAGTACTTC.